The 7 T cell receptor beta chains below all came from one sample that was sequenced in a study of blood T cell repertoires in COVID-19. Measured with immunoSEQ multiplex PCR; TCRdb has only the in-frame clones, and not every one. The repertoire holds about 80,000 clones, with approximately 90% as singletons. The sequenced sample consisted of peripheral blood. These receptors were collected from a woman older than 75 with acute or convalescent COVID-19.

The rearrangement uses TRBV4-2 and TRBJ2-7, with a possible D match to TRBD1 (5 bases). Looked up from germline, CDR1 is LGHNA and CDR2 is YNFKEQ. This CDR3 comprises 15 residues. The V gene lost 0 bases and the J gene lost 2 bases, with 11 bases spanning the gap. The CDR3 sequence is CASSQEGQGTYEQYF. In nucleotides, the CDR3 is TGTGCCAGCAGCCAAGAGGGTCAGGGAACCTACGAGCAGTACTTC.

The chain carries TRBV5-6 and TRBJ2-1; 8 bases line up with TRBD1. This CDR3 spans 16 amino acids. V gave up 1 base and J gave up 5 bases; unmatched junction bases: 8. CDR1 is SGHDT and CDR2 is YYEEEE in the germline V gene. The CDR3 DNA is TGTGCCAGCAGCTTGAAAAAGGACAGGGTAAACAATGAGCAGTTCTTC. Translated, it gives CASSLKKDRVNNEQFF.

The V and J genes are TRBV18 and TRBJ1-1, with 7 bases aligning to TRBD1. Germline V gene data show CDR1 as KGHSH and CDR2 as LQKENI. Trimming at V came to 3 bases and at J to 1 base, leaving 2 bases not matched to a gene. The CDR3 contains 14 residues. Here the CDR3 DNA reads TGTGCCAGCTCACCGACAGGGCGGAACACTGAAGCTTTCTTT. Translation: CASSPTGRNTEAFF.

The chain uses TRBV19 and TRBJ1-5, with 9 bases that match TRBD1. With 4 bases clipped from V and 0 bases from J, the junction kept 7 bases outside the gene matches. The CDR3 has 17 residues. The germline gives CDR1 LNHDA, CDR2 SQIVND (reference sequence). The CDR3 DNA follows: TGTGCCAGTAGTACAACAGGGGGCCCTTATAGCAATCAGCCCCAGCATTTT. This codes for CASSTTGGPYSNQPQHF.

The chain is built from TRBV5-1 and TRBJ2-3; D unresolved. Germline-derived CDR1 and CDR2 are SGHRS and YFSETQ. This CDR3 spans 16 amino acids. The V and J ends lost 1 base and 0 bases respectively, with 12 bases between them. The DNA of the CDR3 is TGCGCCAGCAGCTTGCCTGACACCTTTAGCACAGATACGCAGTATTTT. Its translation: CASSLPDTFSTDTQYF.

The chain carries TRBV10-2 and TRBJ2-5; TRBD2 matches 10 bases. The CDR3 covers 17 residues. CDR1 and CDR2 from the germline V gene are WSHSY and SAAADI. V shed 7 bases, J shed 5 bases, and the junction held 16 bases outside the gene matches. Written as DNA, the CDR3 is TGCGCCAGCACCCCGGGATGGACTAGCGGATTAGTCGAGACCCAGTACTTC. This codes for CASTPGWTSGLVETQYF.

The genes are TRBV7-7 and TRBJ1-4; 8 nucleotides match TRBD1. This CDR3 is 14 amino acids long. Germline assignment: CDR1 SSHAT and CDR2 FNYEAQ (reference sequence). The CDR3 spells CASYRGVTNEKLFF. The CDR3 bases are TGTGCTAGCTACAGGGGGGTAACTAATGAAAAACTGTTTTTT.